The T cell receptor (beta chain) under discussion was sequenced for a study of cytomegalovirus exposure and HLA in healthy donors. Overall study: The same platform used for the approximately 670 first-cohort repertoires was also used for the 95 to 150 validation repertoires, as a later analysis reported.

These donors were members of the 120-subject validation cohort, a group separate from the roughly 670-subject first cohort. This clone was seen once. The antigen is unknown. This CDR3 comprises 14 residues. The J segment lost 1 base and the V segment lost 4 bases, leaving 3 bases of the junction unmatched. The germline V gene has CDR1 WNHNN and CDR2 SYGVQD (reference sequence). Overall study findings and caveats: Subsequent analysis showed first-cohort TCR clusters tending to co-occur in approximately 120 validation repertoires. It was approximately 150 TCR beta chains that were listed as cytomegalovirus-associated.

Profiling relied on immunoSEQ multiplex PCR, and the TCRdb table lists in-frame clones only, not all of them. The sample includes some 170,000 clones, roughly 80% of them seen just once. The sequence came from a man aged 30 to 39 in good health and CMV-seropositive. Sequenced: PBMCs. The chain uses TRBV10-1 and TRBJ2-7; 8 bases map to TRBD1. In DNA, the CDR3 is TGCGCCAGCAGTGCGGACAGGGAGTCCTACGAGCAGTACTTC. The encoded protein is CASSADRESYEQYF.